These T cell receptor beta chains were read from a single sample in a study of T cells in Graves' hyperthyroidism and ophthalmopathy. TCRdb re-called the multiplex PCR reads with MiXCR, one entry per CDR3 protein. The sample has about 510,000 distinct CDR3 sequences; 46% are singletons. The specimen was peripheral blood or thyroid tissue (not recorded which). The receptor source for this set is an adult woman with Graves' disease, either hyperthyroidism or ophthalmopathy (not recorded which). The CDR3 runs from the conserved cysteine through the conserved F or W. A D gene is named only where the DNA matches it firmly. Clone size is shown for a subset of rows, as once, few, many or a class of expanded clone.

v_gene	abundance	j_gene	d_gene	CDR3aa	CDR3nt
TRBV10-3	-	TRBJ1-5	-	CASTWGGSNQPQHF	TGTGCCAGCACGTGGGGGGGCAGCAATCAGCCCCAGCATTTT
TRBV7-2	-	TRBJ2-5	-	CASSTRTPAGAGETQYF	TGTGCCAGCAGCACACGGACACCGGCGGGGGCCGGAGAGACCCAGTACTTC
TRBV20-1	many	TRBJ2-5	TRBD2	CSATSGTSGQETQYF	TGCAGTGCTACCTCCGGGACTAGCGGACAAGAGACCCAGTACTTC
TRBV25-1	-	TRBJ1-1	-	CASSGRFNTEAFF	TGTGCCAGCTCCGGACGGTTTAACACTGAAGCTTTCTTT
TRBV29-1	-	TRBJ2-7	-	CSGKWAGEQYF	TGCAGCGGGAAATGGGCTGGGGAGCAGTACTTC
TRBV11-2	many	TRBJ2-7	-	CASSSFPGSSYEQYF	TGTGCCAGCAGCTCTTTTCCCGGGAGCTCCTACGAGCAGTACTTC
TRBV10-3	few	TRBJ2-7	TRBD1	CAISGGEDRGHEQYF	TGTGCCATCAGTGGGGGAGAGGACAGGGGCCACGAGCAGTACTTC
TRBV9	once	TRBJ2-5	-	CASSVLALAETQYF	TGTGCCAGCAGCGTATTGGCCCTCGCGGAGACCCAGTACTTC
TRBV6-5	many	TRBJ1-1	-	CASSFPGRDTEAFF	TGTGCCAGCAGTTTCCCAGGGAGGGACACTGAAGCTTTCTTT
TRBV20-1	many	TRBJ1-2	TRBD1	CSARTGGRVGGYTF	TGCAGTGCTAGGACAGGGGGCAGAGTGGGGGGCTACACCTTC
TRBV5-1	-	TRBJ1-6	-	CASSGTSGYSPLHF	TGCGCCAGCAGCGGGACTAGCGGTTATTCACCCCTCCACTTT
TRBV7-9	-	TRBJ2-7	-	CASSSYPRGRSPYEQYF	TGTGCCAGCAGTTCTTATCCCAGGGGCCGTTCTCCCTACGAGCAGTACTTC
TRBV5-6	few	TRBJ2-3	-	CASSQGPSAGTQYF	TGTGCCAGCAGCCAGGGACCCTCTGCGGGTACGCAGTATTTT
TRBV6-6	many	TRBJ1-2	TRBD1	CASSYSTGLPYGYTF	TGTGCCAGCAGTTACTCGACAGGGCTCCCTTATGGCTACACCTTC
TRBV2	once	TRBJ2-5	-	CASKSSPDTGETQYF	TGTGCCAGCAAGAGCAGTCCGGACACCGGGGAGACCCAGTACTTC
TRBV15	few	TRBJ2-3	-	CATSRDATGLTDTQYF	TGTGCCACCAGCAGAGATGCGACCGGACTCACAGATACGCAGTATTTT
TRBV19	-	TRBJ1-6	-	CASIPPGENSPLHF	TGTGCCAGTATCCCGCCGGGCGAAAATTCACCCCTCCACTTT
TRBV7-6	few	TRBJ2-7	TRBD1	CASSFRTGVGEQYF	TGTGCCAGCAGCTTCCGGACAGGGGTAGGCGAGCAGTACTTC
TRBV20-1	-	TRBJ2-5	-	CSAREAQETQYF	TGCAGTGCTAGAGAGGCTCAAGAGACCCAGTACTTC
TRBV25-1	-	TRBJ2-5	TRBD2	CACSAYSGRASETQYF	TGTGCCTGCAGTGCTTATAGCGGGAGGGCCTCAGAGACCCAGTACTTC
TRBV12-3/TRBV12-4	-	TRBJ2-5	-	CASGPAGGEETQYF	TGTGCCAGCGGCCCCGCAGGGGGGGAAGAGACCCAGTACTTC
TRBV27	-	TRBJ1-2	-	CASSLSKGQSGYTF	TGTGCCAGCAGTTTATCGAAGGGACAATCTGGCTACACCTTC
TRBV19	few	TRBJ1-5	-	CASSIVQGAEQPQHF	TGTGCCAGTAGTATAGTACAGGGAGCGGAACAGCCCCAGCATTTT
TRBV29-1	-	TRBJ2-7	-	CSVGVLSGITYEQYF	TGCAGCGTTGGCGTCCTTTCAGGGATTACCTACGAGCAGTACTTC
TRBV7-2	many	TRBJ1-3	TRBD1	CASSSGTAGNTIYF	TGTGCCAGCAGCTCGGGGACAGCTGGAAACACCATATATTTT
TRBV9	-	TRBJ2-5	-	CASSVDRGGTQYF	TGTGCCAGCAGCGTAGATCGCGGAGGGACCCAGTACTTC
TRBV7-2	-	TRBJ2-7	TRBD2	CASSFSMGGRILRQYF	TGTGCCAGCAGCTTTAGTATGGGAGGGCGAATACTTAGGCAGTACTTC
TRBV7-8	-	TRBJ2-2	-	CASSLVGGEVAELFF	TGTGCCAGCAGCTTAGTGGGGGGTGAGGTGGCGGAGCTGTTTTTT
TRBV5-1	-	TRBJ1-2	-	CASSSHVSGGYTF	TGCGCCAGCAGCTCCCACGTTTCGGGTGGCTACACCTTC